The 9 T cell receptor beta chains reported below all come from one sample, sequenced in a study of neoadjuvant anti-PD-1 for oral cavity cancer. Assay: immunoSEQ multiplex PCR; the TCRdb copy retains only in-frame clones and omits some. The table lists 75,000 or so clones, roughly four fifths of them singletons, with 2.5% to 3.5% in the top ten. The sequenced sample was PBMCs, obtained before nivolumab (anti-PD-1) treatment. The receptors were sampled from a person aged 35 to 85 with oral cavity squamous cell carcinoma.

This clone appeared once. The chain's CDR3 is CASSGRTDGAYEQYF. The CDR3 bases are TGCGCCAGCAGCGGCCGGACAGACGGGGCCTACGAGCAGTACTTC. This chain connects TRBV5-1 to TRBJ2-7, with D tentatively TRBD1 (6 bases). CDR1 and CDR2 (germline): SGHRS, YFSETQ. CDR3 size: 15 residues. Trimming cost V 4 bases and J 2 bases, with 16 bases left between them.

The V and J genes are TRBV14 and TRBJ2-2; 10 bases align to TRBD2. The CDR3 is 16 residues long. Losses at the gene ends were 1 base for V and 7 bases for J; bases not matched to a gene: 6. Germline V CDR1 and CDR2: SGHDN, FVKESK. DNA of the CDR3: TGTGCCAGCAGCCAAGTACTAGCGGGATTGGGCGGGGAGCTGTTTTTT. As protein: CASSQVLAGLGGELFF.

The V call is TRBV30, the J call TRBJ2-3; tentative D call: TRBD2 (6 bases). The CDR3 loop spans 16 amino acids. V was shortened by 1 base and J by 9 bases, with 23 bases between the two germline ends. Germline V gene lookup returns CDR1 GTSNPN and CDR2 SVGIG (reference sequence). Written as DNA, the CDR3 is TGTGCCTGGAGTGATCGGACTATCCCTCCTCCGGGAACGCAGTATTTT. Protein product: CAWSDRTIPPPGTQYF.

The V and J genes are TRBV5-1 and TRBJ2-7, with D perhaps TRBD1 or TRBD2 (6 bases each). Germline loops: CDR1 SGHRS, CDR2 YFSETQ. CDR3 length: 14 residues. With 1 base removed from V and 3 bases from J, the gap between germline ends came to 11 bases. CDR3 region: CASSLTGAVYEQYF. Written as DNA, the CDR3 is TGCGCCAGCAGCTTGACGGGGGCGGTCTACGAGCAGTACTTC.

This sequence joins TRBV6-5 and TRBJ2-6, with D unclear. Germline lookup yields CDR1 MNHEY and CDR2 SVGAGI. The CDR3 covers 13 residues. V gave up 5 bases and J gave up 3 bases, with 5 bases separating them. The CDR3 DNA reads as TGTGCCAGCAGTCAAAGTGGGGCCAACGTCCTGACTTTC. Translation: CASSQSGANVLTF.

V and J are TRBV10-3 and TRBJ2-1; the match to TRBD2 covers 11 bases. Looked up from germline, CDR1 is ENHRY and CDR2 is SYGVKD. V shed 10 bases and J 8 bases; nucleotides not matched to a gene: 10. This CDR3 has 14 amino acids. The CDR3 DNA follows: TGTGCCAGCCAGACTAGCGGGGTATTGGATGAGCAGTTCTTC. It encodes CASQTSGVLDEQFF.

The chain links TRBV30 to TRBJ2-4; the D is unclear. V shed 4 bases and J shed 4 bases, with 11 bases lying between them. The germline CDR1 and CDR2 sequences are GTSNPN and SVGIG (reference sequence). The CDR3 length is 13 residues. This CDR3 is CAWTSNIKNIQYF. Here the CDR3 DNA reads TGTGCCTGGACTTCGAACATTAAAAACATTCAGTACTTC.

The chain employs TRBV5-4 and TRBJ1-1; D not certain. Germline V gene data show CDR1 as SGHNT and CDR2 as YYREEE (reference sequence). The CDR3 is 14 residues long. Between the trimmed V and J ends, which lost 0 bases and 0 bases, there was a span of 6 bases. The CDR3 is CASSLGVVNTEAFF. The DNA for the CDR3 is TGTGCCAGCAGCTTGGGGGTGGTGAACACTGAAGCTTTCTTT.

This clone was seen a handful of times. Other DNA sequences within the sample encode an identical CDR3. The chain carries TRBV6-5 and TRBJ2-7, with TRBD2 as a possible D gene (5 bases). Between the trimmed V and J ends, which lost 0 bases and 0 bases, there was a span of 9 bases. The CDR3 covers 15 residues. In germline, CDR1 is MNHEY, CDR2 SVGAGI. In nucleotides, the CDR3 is TGTGCCAGCAGTTACTCGGGGAGCTTCTCCTACGAGCAGTACTTC. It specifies CASSYSGSFSYEQYF.